The rows below give T cell receptor beta chains drawn from one sample of a study of radiation and T cells in renal cell carcinoma. The protocol was immunoSEQ multiplex PCR, while the TCRdb copy is restricted to in-frame clones and leaves out a portion. The data contain 130,000 or so clones, 70% to 90% of them singletons. Sequences were derived from blood, sampled from a patient whose treatment included radiotherapy and nephrectomy. Receptor source: a woman aged 50 to 60 with renal cell carcinoma. CDR3s include the opening cysteine and the closing phenylalanine or tryptophan. Each record gives: V gene, clone size, J gene, D gene, CDR3 DNA, CDR3 protein. The D gene is left open where the match is weak. Clone size is stated in some rows and not others, as once, few, many or a class when expanded.

TRBV2	.	TRBJ1-2	.	TGTGCCAGCAGATTAGACCCCACTAACTATGGCTACACCTTC	CASRLDPTNYGYTF
TRBV9	.	TRBJ2-7	TRBD1	TGTGCCAGCAGCGTAGCTACGGGACAGGGATTTTACGAGCAGTACTTC	CASSVATGQGFYEQYF
TRBV12-5	.	TRBJ2-3	.	TGTGCTAGTGGCCCTAGTGGCACAGATACGCAGTATTTT	CASGPSGTDTQYF
TRBV30	.	TRBJ1-1	.	TGTGCCTGGGGGGACACCGAGGACACTGAAGCTTTCTTT	CAWGDTEDTEAFF
TRBV6-5	.	TRBJ1-1	.	TGTGCCAGCAGTCCGCGGGGGGTGAACACTGAAGCTTTCTTT	CASSPRGVNTEAFF
TRBV4-2	.	TRBJ1-4	TRBD1	TGTGCCAGCAGCCAACTGACAGGGAGTGAAAAACTGTTTTTT	CASSQLTGSEKLFF
TRBV5-4	.	TRBJ2-7	TRBD1	TGTGCCAGCAGCTCCGGACAGGGGGACGAGCAGTACTTC	CASSSGQGDEQYF
TRBV9	.	TRBJ1-1	.	TGTGCCAGCAGTCGTGCCGGACAGACGAACACTGAAGCTTTCTTT	CASSRAGQTNTEAFF
TRBV6-6	.	TRBJ2-7	.	TGTGCCAGCAGTTTGGGAGGACAGGCAACCTACGAGCAGTACTTC	CASSLGGQATYEQYF
TRBV7-2	.	TRBJ2-5	.	TGTGCCAGCAGCTCCGGACTGACTTACCAAGAGACCCAGTACTTC	CASSSGLTYQETQYF
TRBV18	.	TRBJ1-1	TRBD1	TGTGCCAGCTCACTTCGGACAGGCGAGATGAACACTGAAGCTTTCTTT	CASSLRTGEMNTEAFF
TRBV4-3	.	TRBJ1-1	.	TGCGCCAGCAGCCAAGATATGGCGAACACTGAAGCTTTCTTT	CASSQDMANTEAFF
TRBV5-4	.	TRBJ1-2	.	TGTGCCAGCAGCCCTGATAGCTATGGCTACACCTTC	CASSPDSYGYTF
TRBV9	.	TRBJ2-5	TRBD2	TGTGCCAGCAGCGTAGTCGTAGCGGGGGGATCGGAGACCCAGTACTTC	CASSVVVAGGSETQYF
TRBV6-5	.	TRBJ2-1	.	TGTGCCAGCAGTCGCCTTGGGACCCAGCAGTTCTTC	CASSRLGTQQFF
TRBV19	.	TRBJ1-2	TRBD1	TGTGCCAGTAGTCTGATCGCCGGGACAGAAAACTATGGCTACACCTTC	CASSLIAGTENYGYTF
TRBV7-2	once	TRBJ2-5	TRBD2	TGTGCCAGCAGTGGGGGGGGCCAAGAGACCCAGTACTTC	CASSGGGQETQYF
TRBV30	few	TRBJ1-2	.	TGTGCCTGGAGTGTAGAACGTGGCTACACCTTC	CAWSVERGYTF
TRBV6-1	once	TRBJ2-7	TRBD1	TGTGCCAGCAGTGATGGACAGGGGTTCGGGTCCTACGAGCAGTACTTC	CASSDGQGFGSYEQYF
TRBV7-2	.	TRBJ2-5	TRBD1	TGTGCCAGCAGCTCGGGACAGCCCCAAGAGACCCAGTACTTC	CASSSGQPQETQYF
TRBV14	.	TRBJ1-5	TRBD1	TGTGCCAGCAGCCAAGATAGTACCGGGACAGGGTCTCAGCCCCAGCATTTT	CASSQDSTGTGSQPQHF
TRBV19	.	TRBJ2-2	TRBD1	TGTGCCAGTAGTATCACAGGGGGCGCCTCTCTCGGGGAGCTGTTTTTT	CASSITGGASLGELFF
TRBV20-1	.	TRBJ2-7	.	TGCAGTGCTACCTACTCCTACGAGCAGTACTTC	CSATYSYEQYF
TRBV25-1	once	TRBJ2-3	.	TGTGCCAGCAGTGAATATCTGGGGGGCGCAGATACGCAGTATTTT	CASSEYLGGADTQYF
TRBV10-3	.	TRBJ1-1	TRBD1	TGTGCCATCAGGGGGACAGCCGGGGACACTGAAGCTTTCTTT	CAIRGTAGDTEAFF
TRBV1	.	TRBJ2-1	.	TGCACCAGCAGCCAAGATTCGGCTCTAGGGAATGAGCAGTTCTTC	CTSSQDSALGNEQFF
TRBV29-1	.	TRBJ1-2	.	TGCAGCGTTGACCGAACAGGGAGCTATGGCTACACCTTC	CSVDRTGSYGYTF
TRBV5-4	once	TRBJ2-3	.	TGTGCCAGCAGCGGTATTGACGTGAGCACAGATACGCAGTATTTT	CASSGIDVSTDTQYF